The rows below give T cell receptor beta chains drawn from one sample of a study of T-cell reconstitution after alpha-beta-depleted transplantation in children. TCRdb redid the calling of the PCR reads with MiXCR, one entry per CDR3 protein. The sample carries approximately 230,000 distinct CDR3 sequences, roughly a quarter recorded once. Sequenced material: PBMCs, mostly from graft donor cells, taken 360 days after TCRalphabeta/CD19-depleted stem cell transplant. The receptors here all came from a female patient aged 2-15 years who had a stem cell transplant for congenital amegakaryocytic thrombocytopenia, so the T cells may come from the graft donor. Each CDR3 is given without its conserved first and last residue.

TRBV12-3/TRBV12-4	TRBJ1-4	ASSLDRGGKLF
TRBV29-1	TRBJ2-5	SVTGGGETQY
TRBV11-2	TRBJ2-7	ASSFSVYEQY
TRBV11-2	TRBJ2-7	ASSPRVYEQY
TRBV4-3	TRBJ2-5	ASSIGLAGGGETQY
TRBV24-1	TRBJ1-2	ATSDPTEYGYT
TRBV20-1	TRBJ2-5	SARGQEETQY
TRBV5-6	TRBJ1-2	ASSRGRNYGYT
TRBV4-1	TRBJ2-7	ASSQVRTGTYEQY
TRBV15	TRBJ2-7	ATSTKQGAYEQY
TRBV30	TRBJ2-5	AWSFRRGQGETQY
TRBV9	TRBJ2-5	ASSPWEYQETQY
TRBV4-1	TRBJ2-3	ASSQEVLAGGDTQY
TRBV3-1	TRBJ1-2	ASSQDLRDNYGYT
TRBV19	TRBJ2-1	ASSILAGWREQF
TRBV12-3/TRBV12-4	TRBJ2-5	ASSFDRNQETQY
TRBV29-1	TRBJ1-2	SVGQGGGYT
TRBV28	TRBJ2-7	ASSSLDSRSSYEQY
TRBV30	TRBJ1-2	AWTIGAGGYT